The T cell receptor (beta chain) under discussion was sequenced for a study of beta chain features in type 1 diabetes. Study-wide results and limits: Shorter TCRB CDR3s, moderately but significantly so, were found in Type 1 diabetes patients in all four CD4+ subsets.

All of the isolated RNA was reverse transcribed, so expressed TCRB transcripts were sequenced. Libraries were prepared by immunoSEQ multiplex PCR; TCRdb keeps only in-frame clonotypes and omits some of them. The table records some 190,000 clones, approximately 7.9% of them present only once. Trimming stripped 6 bases from V and 0 bases from J, with 10 bases between. Germline V CDR1 and CDR2: ENHRY, SYGVKD. The CDR3 runs 14 residues. This clone was detected many times. Its antigen remains unidentified. Specimen: central memory CD4+ T cells from blood. V usage is TRBV10-3 and J usage is TRBJ2-3; TRBD2 is a possible D gene (6 bases). The TCR originated in a man aged 18 to 30 with type 1 diabetes. The CDR3 spells CAIRAGPSTDTQYF. The CDR3 DNA is TGTGCCATCAGAGCGGGCCCTAGCACAGATACGCAGTATTTT.